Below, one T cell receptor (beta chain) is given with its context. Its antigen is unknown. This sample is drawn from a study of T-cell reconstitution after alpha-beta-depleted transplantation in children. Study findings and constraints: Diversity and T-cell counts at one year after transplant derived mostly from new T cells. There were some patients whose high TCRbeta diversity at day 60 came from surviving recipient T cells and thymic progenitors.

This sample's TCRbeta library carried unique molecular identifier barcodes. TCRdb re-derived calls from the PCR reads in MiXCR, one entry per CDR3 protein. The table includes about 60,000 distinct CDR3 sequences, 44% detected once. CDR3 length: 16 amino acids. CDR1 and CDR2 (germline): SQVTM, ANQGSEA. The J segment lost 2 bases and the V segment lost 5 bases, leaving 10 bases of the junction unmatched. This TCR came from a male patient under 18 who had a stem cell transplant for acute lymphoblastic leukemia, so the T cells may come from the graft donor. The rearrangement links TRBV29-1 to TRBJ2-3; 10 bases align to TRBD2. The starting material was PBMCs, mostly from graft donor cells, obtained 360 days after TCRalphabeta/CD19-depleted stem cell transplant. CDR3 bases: TGCAGCGTTAAACCCGGACTAGCGGTTATCACAGATACGCAGTATTTT. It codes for CSVKPGLAVITDTQYF.